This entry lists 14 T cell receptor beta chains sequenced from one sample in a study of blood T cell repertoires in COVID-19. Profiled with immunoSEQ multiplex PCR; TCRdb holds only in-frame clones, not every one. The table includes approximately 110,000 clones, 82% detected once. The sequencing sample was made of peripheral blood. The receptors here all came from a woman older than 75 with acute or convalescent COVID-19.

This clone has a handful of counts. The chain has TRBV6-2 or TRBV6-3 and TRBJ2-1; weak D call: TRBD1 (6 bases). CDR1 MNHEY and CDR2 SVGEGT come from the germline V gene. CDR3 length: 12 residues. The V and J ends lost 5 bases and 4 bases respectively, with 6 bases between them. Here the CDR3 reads CASSDRYNEQFF. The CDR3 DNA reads TGTGCCAGCAGTGACAGGTACAATGAGCAGTTCTTC.

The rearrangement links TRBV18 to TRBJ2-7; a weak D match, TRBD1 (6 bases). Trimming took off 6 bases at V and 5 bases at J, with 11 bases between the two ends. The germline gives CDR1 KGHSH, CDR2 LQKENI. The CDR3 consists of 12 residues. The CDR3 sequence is CASSLKGDEQYF. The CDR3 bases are TGTGCCAGCTCCCTAAAGGGGGACGAGCAGTACTTC. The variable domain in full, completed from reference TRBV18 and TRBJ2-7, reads NAGVMQNPRHLVRRRGQEARLRCSPMKGHSHVYWYRQLPEEGLKFMVYLQKENIIDESGMPKERFSAEFPKEGPSILRIQQVVRGDSAAYFCASSLKGDEQYFGPGTRLTVT.

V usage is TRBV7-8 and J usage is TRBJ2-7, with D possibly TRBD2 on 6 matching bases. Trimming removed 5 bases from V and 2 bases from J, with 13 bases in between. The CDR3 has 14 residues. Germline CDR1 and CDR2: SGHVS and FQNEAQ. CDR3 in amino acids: CASSLRDLAYEQYF. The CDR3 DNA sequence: TGTGCCAGCAGCCTCAGGGACTTAGCCTACGAGCAGTACTTC.

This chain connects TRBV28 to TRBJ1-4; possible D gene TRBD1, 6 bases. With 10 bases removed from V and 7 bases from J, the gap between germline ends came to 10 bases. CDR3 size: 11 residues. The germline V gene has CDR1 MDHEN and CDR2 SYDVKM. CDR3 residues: CATQGGEKLFF. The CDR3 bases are TGTGCCACACAGGGCGGTGAAAAACTGTTTTTT.

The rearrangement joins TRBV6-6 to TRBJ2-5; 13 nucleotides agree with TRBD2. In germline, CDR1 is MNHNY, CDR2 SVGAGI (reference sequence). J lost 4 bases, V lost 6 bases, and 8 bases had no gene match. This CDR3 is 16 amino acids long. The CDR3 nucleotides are TGTGCCAGCAGCCCATGGACTAGCGGGAGTAGAGAGACCCAGTACTTC. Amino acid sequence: CASSPWTSGSRETQYF.

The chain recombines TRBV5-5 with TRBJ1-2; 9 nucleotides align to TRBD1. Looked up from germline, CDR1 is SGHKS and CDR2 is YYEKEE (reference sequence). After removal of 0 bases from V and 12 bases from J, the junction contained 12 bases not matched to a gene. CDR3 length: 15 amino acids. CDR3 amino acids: CASSLALAGQGSHTF. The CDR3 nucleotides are TGTGCCAGCAGCTTGGCCTTGGCGGGACAGGGTAGTCACACCTTC.

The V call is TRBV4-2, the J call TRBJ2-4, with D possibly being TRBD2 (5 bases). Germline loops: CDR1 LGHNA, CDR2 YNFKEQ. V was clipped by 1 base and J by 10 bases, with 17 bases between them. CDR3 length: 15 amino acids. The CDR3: CASSQVSGSIAIQYF. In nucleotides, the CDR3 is TGTGCCAGCAGCCAAGTTTCCGGCTCGATAGCGATTCAGTACTTC.

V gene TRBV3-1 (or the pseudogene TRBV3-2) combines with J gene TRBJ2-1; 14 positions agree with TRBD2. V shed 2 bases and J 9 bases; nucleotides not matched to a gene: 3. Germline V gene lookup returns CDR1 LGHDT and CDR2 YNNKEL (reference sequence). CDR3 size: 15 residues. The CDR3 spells CASSQWGTSGGEQFF. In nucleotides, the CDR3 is TGTGCCAGCAGCCAATGGGGGACTAGCGGGGGTGAGCAGTTCTTC.

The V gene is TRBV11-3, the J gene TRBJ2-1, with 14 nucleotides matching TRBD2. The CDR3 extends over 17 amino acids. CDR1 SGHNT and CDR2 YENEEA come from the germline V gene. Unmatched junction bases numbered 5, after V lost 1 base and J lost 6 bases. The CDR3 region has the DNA TGTGCCAGCAGCTTAGGTCCGACTAGCGGGAGGGTCAATGAGCAGTTCTTC. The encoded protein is CASSLGPTSGRVNEQFF. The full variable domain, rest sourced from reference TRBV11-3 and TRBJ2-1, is EAGVVQSPRYKIIEKKQPVAFWCNPISGHNTLYWYLQNLGQGPELLIRYENEEAVDDSQLPKDRFSAERLKGVDSTLKIQPAELGDSAVYLCASSLGPTSGRVNEQFFGPGTRLTVL.

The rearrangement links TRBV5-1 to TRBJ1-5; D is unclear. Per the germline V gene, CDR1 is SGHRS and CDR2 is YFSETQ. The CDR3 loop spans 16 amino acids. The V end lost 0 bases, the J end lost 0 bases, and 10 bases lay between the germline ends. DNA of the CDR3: TGCGCCAGCAGCTTGGGGGCGCTCGATAGCAATCAGCCCCAGCATTTT. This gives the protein CASSLGALDSNQPQHF.

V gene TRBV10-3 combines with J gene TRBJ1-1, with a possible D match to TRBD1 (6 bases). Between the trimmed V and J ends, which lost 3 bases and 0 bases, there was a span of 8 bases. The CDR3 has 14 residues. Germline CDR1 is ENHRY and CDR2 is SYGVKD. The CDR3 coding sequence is TGTGCCATCAGTGATGGGGGCCTGAACACTGAAGCTTTCTTT. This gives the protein CAISDGGLNTEAFF.

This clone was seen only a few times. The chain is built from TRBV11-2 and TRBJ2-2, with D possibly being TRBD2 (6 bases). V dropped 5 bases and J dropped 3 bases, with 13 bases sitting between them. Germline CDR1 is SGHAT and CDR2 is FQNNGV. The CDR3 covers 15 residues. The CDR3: CASSAGAGYTGELFF. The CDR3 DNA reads TGTGCCAGCAGCGCTGGGGCGGGGTACACCGGGGAGCTGTTTTTT.

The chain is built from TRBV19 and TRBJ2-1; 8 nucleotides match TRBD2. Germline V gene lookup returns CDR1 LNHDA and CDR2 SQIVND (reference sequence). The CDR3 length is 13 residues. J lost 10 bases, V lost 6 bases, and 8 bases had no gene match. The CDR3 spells CASSGRVLREQFF. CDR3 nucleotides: TGTGCCAGTAGCGGGAGGGTCCTTAGGGAGCAGTTCTTC.

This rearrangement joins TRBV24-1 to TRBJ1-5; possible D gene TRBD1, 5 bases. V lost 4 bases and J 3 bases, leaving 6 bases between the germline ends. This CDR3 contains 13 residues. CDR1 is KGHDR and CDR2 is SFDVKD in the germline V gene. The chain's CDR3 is CATSDRDNQPQHF. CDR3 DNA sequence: TGTGCCACCAGTGACAGGGACAATCAGCCCCAGCATTTT.